Presented here are 9 T cell receptor beta chains from one specimen sequenced in a study of shared clonotypes between healthy human individuals. Method: immunoSEQ multiplex PCR; TCRdb's copy keeps in-frame clones and lacks some. The repertoire holds roughly 2.6 million clones, with just over 90% as singletons. Sequences were obtained from naive CD4+ T cells sorted from blood. Subset: CD45RA+ positively selected. These receptors were obtained from a man in his late teens or twenties in good health.

This clone was seen just once. The same CDR3 also results from other DNA sequences found in this sample. The chain carries TRBV11-2 and TRBJ2-7, with 7 bases fitting TRBD1. Looked up from germline, CDR1 is SGHAT and CDR2 is FQNNGV. The CDR3 extends over 14 amino acids. V lost 5 bases and J lost 2; bases outside the gene matches: 6. The DNA of the CDR3 is TGTGCCAGCAGCCCTCGGACAGGTGCCTACGAGCAGTACTTC. This gives the protein CASSPRTGAYEQYF. The full variable domain, completed using reference TRBV11-2 and TRBJ2-7, is EAGVAQSPRYKIIEKRQSVAFWCNPISGHATLYWYQQILGQGPKLLIQFQNNGVVDDSQLPKDRFSAERLKGVDSTLKIQPAKLEDSAVYLCASSPRTGAYEQYFGPGTRLTVT.

The chain recombines TRBV10-3 with TRBJ1-2; the match to TRBD1 covers 9 bases. This CDR3 is built from 17 residues. The germline gives CDR1 ENHRY, CDR2 SYGVKD. Germline trimming cut 1 base from V and 6 bases from J; bases unmatched to any gene: 12. CDR3 nucleotide sequence: TGTGCCATCAGTGAGTACGGGACAGGGCATCGGGTTGATGGCTACACCTTC. Translating it yields CAISEYGTGHRVDGYTF.

The chain employs TRBV11-3 and TRBJ2-2; D possibly corresponds to TRBD1 (6 bases). Trimming stripped 3 bases from V and 6 bases from J, with 8 bases between. The germline V gene encodes CDR1 SGHNT and CDR2 YENEEA. The CDR3 runs 13 residues. The CDR3 here is CASSFHRAGELFF. The CDR3 bases are TGTGCCAGCAGCTTCCACAGGGCCGGGGAGCTGTTTTTT.

The count of this clone is one. The chain links TRBV18 to TRBJ2-7, with D uncertain. The CDR3 spans 14 residues. Germline values: CDR1 KGHSH, CDR2 LQKENI. The germline V and J ends were trimmed by 0 bases and 6 bases, with 12 bases remaining between them. In DNA, the CDR3 is TGTGCCAGCTCACCACCGGCGGCGGAACCCGAGCAGTACTTC. Protein sequence: CASSPPAAEPEQYF.

The V gene is TRBV6-5, the J gene TRBJ2-3; no clear D gene. This CDR3 region has 14 residues. The germline CDR1 and CDR2 sequences are MNHEY and SVGAGI. The V gene lost 5 bases and the J gene lost 0 bases, with 9 bases spanning the gap. The CDR3 reads CASSPPTSTDTQYF. CDR3 DNA: TGTGCCAGCAGTCCCCCGACTAGCACAGATACGCAGTATTTT.

This chain connects TRBV11-2 to TRBJ1-1, with D maybe TRBD1 (5 bases). V lost 4 bases, J lost 1 base, and 13 bases lay in between. Germline lookup yields CDR1 SGHAT and CDR2 FQNNGV. The CDR3 is made up of 15 amino acids. CDR3 DNA sequence: TGTGCCAGCAGCTCGTCGGGGGGAAAGAACACTGAAGCTTTCTTT. The encoded protein is CASSSSGGKNTEAFF.

Points on this clone: The same CDR3 also results from other DNA sequences found in this sample. The chain uses TRBV7-2 and TRBJ1-1; maybe TRBD1 (5 bases). CDR3 length: 13 residues. V dropped 3 bases and J dropped 2 bases, with 7 bases sitting between them. CDR1 and CDR2 (germline): SGHTA, FQGNSA. The CDR3 bases are TGTGCCAGCAGCTTGGGGACTAACACTGAAGCTTTCTTT. It yields the protein CASSLGTNTEAFF.

The chain links TRBV9 to TRBJ2-2, with 7 bases that match TRBD1. Germline V lookup: CDR1 SGDLS, CDR2 YYNGEE. The V gene end was trimmed by 4 bases and the J gene end by 1 base; junction bases not matched to a gene: 4. The CDR3 has 15 amino acids. The CDR3 DNA follows: TGTGCCAGCAGCCAACGACAGGGGAACACCGGGGAGCTGTTTTTT. It codes for CASSQRQGNTGELFF.

The rearrangement uses TRBV10-3 and TRBJ1-6, with D unresolved. There are 13 residues in the CDR3. V was clipped by 10 bases and J by 5 bases, with 12 bases between them. CDR1 and CDR2 (germline): ENHRY, SYGVKD. CDR3 DNA sequence: TGTGCCACGTGGGCGCCTAATAATTCACCCCTCCACTTT. Its protein is CATWAPNNSPLHF.